What follows are 32 T cell receptor beta chains derived from one specimen sequenced in a study of blood T cell repertoires in COVID-19 (dated by TCRdb to 2018 to 2020). The method behind the library was the immunoSEQ multiplex PCR assay. The table was pulled from immuneACCESS by TCRdb, which kept in-frame rearrangements only. Such tables lose some clones; where checked, under half of the loss comes from unresolved V genes, and the rest has no known cause. Across this sample there are about 480,000 clones, with less than 90% seen only once. The ten biggest clones cover under 8.5% of the sample. The sequenced sample was peripheral blood. These receptors were obtained from a woman between 50 and 59 years old with COVID-19, enrolled during active disease.

On this clone itself: Other DNA sequences in this sample translate to the same CDR3. The chain combines TRBV27 with TRBJ1-2, with TRBD1 matching over 11 bases. The CDR3 length is 13 residues. The V and J ends lost 2 bases and 9 bases, in that order; junction bases with no gene match: 2. In germline, CDR1 is MNHEY, CDR2 SMNVEV (reference sequence). CDR3 nucleotides: TGTGCCAGCAGTTTAGGGACAGGGGGTAGCTACACCTTC. Its protein is CASSLGTGGSYTF.

The chain combines TRBV5-1 with TRBJ2-7; TRBD1 matches at 10 bases. With 3 bases clipped from V and 5 bases from J, the junction kept 2 bases outside the gene matches. The germline CDR1 and CDR2 sequences are SGHRS and YFSETQ. The CDR3 sequence is 13 residues long. The CDR3 region has the DNA TGCGCCAGCAGCTATGACAGGGGGCACGAGCAGTACTTC. It translates to CASSYDRGHEQYF.

The chain links TRBV9 to TRBJ2-2, with D maybe TRBD1 (7 bases). Looked up from germline, CDR1 is SGDLS and CDR2 is YYNGEE. The CDR3 spans 17 residues. V was pared by 4 bases and J by 3 bases, with 19 bases between. This CDR3 is CASSSPDTGDYTGELFF. The DNA for the CDR3 is TGTGCCAGCAGCTCCCCTGATACAGGGGACTACACCGGGGAGCTGTTTTTT.

CDR3 amino acids: CASSSLAGGADTQYF. The CDR3 nucleotides read TGTGCCAGCAGTTCCTTAGCGGGGGGGGCAGATACGCAGTATTTT. The V call is TRBV6-5, the J call TRBJ2-3, with 11 bases fitting TRBD2. Germline CDR1 is MNHEY and CDR2 is SVGAGI. The CDR3 loop spans 15 amino acids. Germline trimming cut 4 bases from V and 4 bases from J; bases unmatched to any gene: 4.

The chain employs TRBV28 and TRBJ1-1, with 8 bases that match TRBD1. This CDR3 is built from 14 residues. J gave up 3 bases and V 3 bases, and 3 bases lay outside the gene matches. Germline CDR1 reads MDHEN; CDR2 reads SYDVKM. The CDR3 here is CASSFRGLHTEAFF. As DNA, the CDR3 is TGTGCCAGCAGTTTCAGGGGGCTTCACACTGAAGCTTTCTTT.

The chain recombines TRBV2 with TRBJ1-2; 8 nucleotides align to TRBD1. The V and J ends lost 7 bases and 7 bases, in that order; junction bases with no gene match: 8. Germline lookup yields CDR1 SNHLY and CDR2 FYNNEI. This CDR3 has 13 residues. The CDR3 nucleotides are TGTGCCAGCACCCCGGACAGGGCGGGTGGCTACACCTTC. It specifies CASTPDRAGGYTF.

The gene calls are TRBV27 and TRBJ2-7, with 7 bases identical to TRBD1. This CDR3 is built from 13 residues. Germline V gene data show CDR1 as MNHEY and CDR2 as SMNVEV (reference sequence). J lost 1 base, V lost 5 bases, and 2 bases had no gene match. The CDR3 loop is CASSNRGSYEQYF. The CDR3 DNA follows: TGTGCCAGCAGTAACAGGGGTTCCTACGAGCAGTACTTC.

The gene calls are TRBV9 and TRBJ2-5; 11 bases align to TRBD2. The CDR3 loop spans 18 amino acids. Germline lookup yields CDR1 SGDLS and CDR2 YYNGEE. With 0 bases clipped from V and 3 bases from J, the junction kept 10 bases outside the gene matches. The CDR3 is CASSVGGLAGGLKETQYF. The CDR3 coding sequence is TGTGCCAGCAGCGTAGGCGGTCTAGCGGGGGGCCTAAAAGAGACCCAGTACTTC.

This rearrangement joins TRBV18 to TRBJ2-6; D unresolved. Germline V gene data show CDR1 as KGHSH and CDR2 as LQKENI. The CDR3 runs to 15 residues. The germline V and J ends were trimmed by 3 bases and 0 bases, with 6 bases remaining between them. CDR3 DNA: TGTGCCAGCTCACCCAGTCCCTCTGGGGCCAACGTCCTGACTTTC. Its translation: CASSPSPSGANVLTF.

The chain is built from TRBV5-1 and TRBJ2-7; no firm D call. In germline, CDR1 is SGHRS, CDR2 YFSETQ. The CDR3 totals 16 residues. V shed 4 bases and J shed 1 base, with 18 bases lying between them. The CDR3 nucleotides are TGCGCCAGCAGCCCCCGACCTAGAGACTTATCCTACGAGCAGTACTTC. This gives the protein CASSPRPRDLSYEQYF.

Worth noting for this clone: The sample has other DNA sequences that encode this CDR3 too. The chain combines TRBV6-5 with TRBJ1-1; TRBD1 matches at 7 bases. The CDR3 consists of 14 residues. The V gene end was trimmed by 3 bases and the J gene end by 3 bases; junction bases not matched to a gene: 4. Germline V gene data show CDR1 as MNHEY and CDR2 as SVGAGI. CDR3 nucleotide sequence: TGTGCCAGCAGTTATTCTACAGGGGACACTGAAGCTTTCTTT. This gives the protein CASSYSTGDTEAFF.

The chain joins TRBV29-1 to TRBJ2-1; 11 positions agree with TRBD2. The CDR3 length is 14 residues. The junction had 14 bases not matched to a gene; V was cut back by 7 bases and J by 12 bases. Germline CDR1 SQVTM, CDR2 ANQGSEA. As DNA, the CDR3 is TGCAGCGCGAGGAGGGTAGCGGGGGGGCCGCTGCAGTTCTTC. Translating it yields CSARRVAGGPLQFF.

The V and J genes are TRBV15 and TRBJ2-5; 10 positions match TRBD2. Looked up from germline, CDR1 is LNHNV and CDR2 is YYDKDF (reference sequence). This CDR3 is built from 15 residues. The V gene end was trimmed by 4 bases and the J gene end by 5 bases; junction bases not matched to a gene: 7. CDR3 bases: TGTGCCACCAGCAAAGGACTAGCGGTACAGGAGACCCAGTACTTC. This translates into CATSKGLAVQETQYF.

Comment on this clone: The sample contains more than one DNA sequence encoding this CDR3. The chain uses TRBV6-5 and TRBJ1-3, with 8 bases that match TRBD1. The CDR3 sequence is 15 residues long. The V segment lost 6 bases and the J segment 0 bases; nucleotides outside the gene matches: 4. Germline lookup yields CDR1 MNHEY and CDR2 SVGAGI. In DNA, the CDR3 is TGTGCCAGCAGCCGACAGGGGAGCTCTGGAAACACCATATATTTT. Protein: CASSRQGSSGNTIYF.

The gene calls are TRBV24-1 and TRBJ2-5; 11 bases are a match to TRBD2. This CDR3 comprises 17 residues. Unmatched junction bases numbered 8, after V lost 1 base and J lost 5 bases. Germline assignment: CDR1 KGHDR and CDR2 SFDVKD. The CDR3 loop is CATSDFIAGGPRETQYF. DNA of the CDR3: TGTGCCACCAGTGATTTTATAGCGGGGGGGCCTCGGGAGACCCAGTACTTC.

This clone showed up just a few times. This rearrangement joins TRBV5-8 to TRBJ1-1; D is undetermined. Trimming took off 2 bases at V and 10 bases at J, with 9 bases between the two ends. Germline lookup yields CDR1 SGHTS and CDR2 YDEGEE. The CDR3 contains 11 residues. CDR3 amino acids: CASSFVSPAFF. CDR3 nucleotides: TGTGCCAGCAGCTTCGTCTCTCCAGCTTTCTTT.

This clone was detected once. CDR3 sequence reads: CASSRTGDYGYTF. DNA for the CDR3: TGTGCCAGCAGCAGGACAGGGGACTATGGCTACACCTTC. The chain is built from TRBV5-4 and TRBJ1-2; 9 positions match TRBD1. Germline V gives CDR1 SGHNT, CDR2 YYREEE (reference sequence). J was trimmed by 3 bases and V by 4 bases; bases with no gene match: 1. The CDR3 consists of 13 residues.

The chain recombines TRBV27 with TRBJ1-2; no definite D call. The CDR3 consists of 16 residues. Germline CDR1 and CDR2: MNHEY and SMNVEV (reference sequence). Trimming pared 5 bases from V and 6 bases from J, leaving 22 bases between. CDR3 nucleotide sequence: TGTGCCAGCAGTCACACTCTAGGGCCCCAGCGGGATGGCTACACCTTC. It codes for CASSHTLGPQRDGYTF.

The rearrangement links TRBV28 to TRBJ1-1, with a possible D match to TRBD1 (5 bases). Trimming pared 1 base from V and 5 bases from J, leaving 14 bases between. Germline V gene sequence: CDR1 MDHEN, CDR2 SYDVKM. This CDR3 has 15 amino acids. The DNA of the CDR3 is TGTGCCAGCAGTTTATTAGCCAGGGCGGGAACTGAAGCTTTCTTT. Its protein product is CASSLLARAGTEAFF.

The chain is built from TRBV5-1 and TRBJ2-7; D is unresolved. Germline CDR1 reads SGHRS; CDR2 reads YFSETQ. This CDR3 has 11 residues. Trimming left V 2 bases short and J 3 bases short, with 3 bases between. The CDR3 coding sequence is TGCGCCAGCAGCTTTAACTACGAGCAGTACTTC. Its protein product is CASSFNYEQYF.

This rearrangement joins TRBV7-9 to TRBJ1-3; 10 nucleotides agree with TRBD1. The CDR3 runs 16 residues. Germline assignment: CDR1 SEHNR and CDR2 FQNEAQ (reference sequence). J gave up 2 bases and V 5 bases, and 6 bases lay outside the gene matches. The CDR3 here is CASSTSTGGPGNTIYF. CDR3 bases: TGTGCCAGCAGCACATCGACAGGGGGCCCTGGAAACACCATATATTTT.

This chain links TRBV9 with TRBJ2-1; D gene unclear. CDR1 is SGDLS and CDR2 is YYNGEE in the germline V gene. The CDR3 covers 15 residues. V shed 6 bases and J shed 0 bases, with 13 bases lying between them. The CDR3: CASTLGVGSYNEQFF. For the CDR3, the DNA is TGTGCCAGCACCCTGGGCGTCGGCTCCTACAATGAGCAGTTCTTC.

The chain employs TRBV11-2 and TRBJ2-1, with D unresolved. The germline CDR1 and CDR2 sequences are SGHAT and FQNNGV. Trimming pared 5 bases from V and 2 bases from J, leaving 13 bases between. The CDR3 consists of 15 residues. This CDR3 reads CASSPSGTPYNEQFF. As DNA, the CDR3 is TGTGCCAGCAGCCCCTCAGGTACCCCCTACAATGAGCAGTTCTTC.

V gene TRBV7-9 combines with J gene TRBJ2-5, with 10 bases that match TRBD2. Germline assignment: CDR1 SEHNR and CDR2 FQNEAQ (reference sequence). The CDR3 is made up of 16 amino acids. Losses at the gene ends were 4 bases for V and 0 bases for J; bases not matched to a gene: 5. The CDR3 loop is CASSSSGGSYQETQYF. The CDR3 nucleotides read TGTGCCAGCAGCTCTAGCGGGGGATCGTACCAAGAGACCCAGTACTTC.

The V call is TRBV5-1, the J call TRBJ1-6, with D maybe TRBD1 (6 bases). The V gene's germline CDR1 is SGHRS and CDR2 YFSETQ. This CDR3 is 18 amino acids long. With 3 bases removed from V and 10 bases from J, the gap between germline ends came to 26 bases. CDR3 DNA: TGCGCCAGCAGCTGGACAACACCCGACGCGGGTAGGGGGTCACCCCTCCACTTT. This gives the protein CASSWTTPDAGRGSPLHF. The full variable domain, in which reference TRBV5-1 and TRBJ1-6 provide the parts outside the CDR3, is KAGVTQTPRYLIKTRGQQVTLSCSPISGHRSVSWYQQTPGQGLQFLFEYFSETQRNKGNFPGRFSGRQFSNSRSEMNVSTLELGDSALYLCASSWTTPDAGRGSPLHFGNGTRLTVT.

CDR3: CASSIASGGGYEQYF. The CDR3 nucleotides are TGTGCCAGTAGTATAGCTAGCGGGGGTGGCTACGAGCAGTACTTC. The chain has TRBV19 and TRBJ2-7; 10 bases fit TRBD2. The germline V gene has CDR1 LNHDA and CDR2 SQIVND (reference sequence). The CDR3 length is 15 residues. V lost 1 base and J lost 3; bases outside the gene matches: 3.

The rearrangement joins TRBV27 to TRBJ1-2, with no clear D. The CDR3 runs to 15 residues. Per germline, CDR1 MNHEY and CDR2 SMNVEV (reference sequence). V was trimmed by 4 bases and J by 8 bases, leaving 20 bases between them. CDR3 DNA: TGTGCCAGCAGTTCCCCCGCGACTAGTGTTGACGGCTACACCTTC. This codes for CASSSPATSVDGYTF.

This chain uses TRBV6-2 or TRBV6-3 with TRBJ2-5; unclear D gene. The CDR3 is made up of 15 amino acids. Germline V lookup: CDR1 MNHEY, CDR2 SVGEGT. V gave up 2 bases and J gave up 2 bases, with 12 bases separating them. The CDR3 DNA reads TGTGCCAGCAGTTACGGTTCAGTCATTCAAGAGACCCAGTACTTC. It encodes CASSYGSVIQETQYF.

V usage is TRBV6-1 and J usage is TRBJ1-4; maybe TRBD1 (5 bases). CDR1 is MNHNS, CDR2 SASEGT, per germline. V shed 1 base and J shed 7 bases, with 10 bases lying between them. The CDR3 extends over 14 amino acids. As DNA, the CDR3 is TGTGCCAGCAGTGAAGTTTGGGGGGGTGAAAAACTGTTTTTT. The encoded protein is CASSEVWGGEKLFF.

The chain joins TRBV2 to TRBJ1-5; perhaps TRBD1 as D (5 bases). The CDR3 sequence is 13 residues long. Germline CDR1 and CDR2: SNHLY and FYNNEI. V dropped 7 bases and J dropped 5 bases, with 12 bases sitting between them. For the CDR3, the DNA is TGTGCCAGCACCGGGGGTTGGGATCAGCCCCAGCATTTT. It codes for CASTGGWDQPQHF. Full variable domain (outside the CDR3, taken from reference TRBV2 and TRBJ1-5): EPEVTQTPSHQVTQMGQEVILRCVPISNHLYFYWYRQILGQKVEFLVSFYNNEISEKSEIFDDQFSVERPDGSNFTLKIRSTKLEDSAMYFCASTGGWDQPQHFGDGTRLSIL.

Only one count was recorded for this clone. This rearrangement joins TRBV6-6 to TRBJ1-1, with 12 bases fitting TRBD1. The ends lost 6 bases at V and 0 bases at J; junction bases unmatched: 8. The CDR3 totals 17 residues. Looked up from germline, CDR1 is MNHNY and CDR2 is SVGAGI (reference sequence). In DNA form, the CDR3 reads TGTGCCAGCAGCCGACCTGGGACAGGGGGCTTGAACACTGAAGCTTTCTTT. Residues: CASSRPGTGGLNTEAFF.

The genes are TRBV2 and TRBJ2-1; 12 bases match TRBD2. CDR1 and CDR2 (germline): SNHLY, FYNNEI. The CDR3 has 17 residues. Germline trimming cut 6 bases from V and 15 bases from J; bases unmatched to any gene: 21. The CDR3 coding sequence is TGTGCCAGCAGCCGAAGCAGGGCTAGCGGGGGGGCCCTATCGGGGTTCTTC. This codes for CASSRSRASGGALSGFF. Based on the CDR3 plus reference TRBV2 and TRBJ2-1, the full variable domain is EPEVTQTPSHQVTQMGQEVILRCVPISNHLYFYWYRQILGQKVEFLVSFYNNEISEKSEIFDDQFSVERPDGSNFTLKIRSTKLEDSAMYFCASSRSRASGGALSGFFGPGTRLTVL.